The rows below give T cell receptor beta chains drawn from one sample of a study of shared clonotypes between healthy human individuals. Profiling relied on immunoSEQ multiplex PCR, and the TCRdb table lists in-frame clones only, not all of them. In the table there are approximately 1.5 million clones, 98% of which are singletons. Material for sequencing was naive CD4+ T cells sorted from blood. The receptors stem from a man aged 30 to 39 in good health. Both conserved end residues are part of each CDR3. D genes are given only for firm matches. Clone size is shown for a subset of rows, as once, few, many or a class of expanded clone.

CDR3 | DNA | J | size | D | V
CASSRALYEQFF | TGTGCCAGCTCACGGGCGCTATATGAGCAGTTCTTC | TRBJ2-1 | NA | NA | TRBV18
CASSAGTFYEQYF | TGTGCCAGCAGTGCCGGGACATTCTACGAGCAGTACTTC | TRBJ2-7 | once | NA | TRBV6-1
CASSLASEGYF | TGTGCCAGCAGTCTGGCCTCTGAAGGGTACTTC | TRBJ2-5 | NA | NA | TRBV27
CASSLGSDPMKQFF | TGTGCCAGCAGCTTGGGAAGCGACCCAATGAAGCAGTTCTTC | TRBJ2-1 | NA | NA | TRBV7-2
CASSVAPVGKRLADTQYF | TGTGCCAGCAGCGTAGCTCCAGTCGGCAAACGTTTGGCAGATACGCAGTATTTT | TRBJ2-3 | NA | NA | TRBV9
CASSPRWGGSSYEQYF | TGTGCCAGCAGCCCTAGATGGGGCGGATCATCCTACGAGCAGTACTTC | TRBJ2-7 | NA | NA | TRBV11-2
CASSLAPLAGEQYF | TGCGCCAGCAGCTTGGCGCCCCTAGCGGGAGAGCAGTACTTC | TRBJ2-7 | NA | TRBD2 | TRBV5-1
CASSPRTTQETQYF | TGTGCCAGCAGCCCTCGGACAACCCAAGAGACCCAGTACTTC | TRBJ2-5 | NA | NA | TRBV14
CSVEIGQETQYF | TGCAGCGTTGAGATTGGGCAAGAGACCCAGTACTTC | TRBJ2-5 | NA | NA | TRBV29-1
CATSMAGTFSSYEQYF | TGTGCCACCAGCATGGCGGGAACCTTCAGCTCCTACGAGCAGTACTTC | TRBJ2-7 | NA | NA | TRBV15
CASRGRDSYEQYF | TGTGCCAGCAGGGGCAGGGACTCCTACGAGCAGTACTTC | TRBJ2-7 | once | NA | TRBV28
CAISEVGKRATDTQYF | TGTGCCATCAGTGAGGTGGGTAAGAGAGCAACAGATACGCAGTATTTT | TRBJ2-3 | NA | NA | TRBV10-3
CASSEARPQYQPQHF | TGTGCCAGCAGTGAAGCGCGTCCCCAGTATCAGCCCCAGCATTTT | TRBJ1-5 | NA | NA | TRBV6-1
CASSPLPSGSSDTQYF | TGTGCCAGCTCACCCTTGCCAAGCGGGAGTTCAGATACGCAGTATTTT | TRBJ2-3 | NA | TRBD2 | TRBV18
CASSPRESDTQYF | TGTGCCAGCTCACCACGGGAGTCAGATACGCAGTATTTT | TRBJ2-3 | NA | NA | TRBV18
CASSLEVRSYEQYF | TGCGCCAGCAGCTTGGAAGTCAGGTCCTACGAGCAGTACTTC | TRBJ2-7 | once | NA | TRBV5-1
CAWSATGQGARTEAFF | TGTGCCTGGAGTGCCACGGGACAGGGGGCGAGGACTGAAGCTTTCTTT | TRBJ1-1 | NA | TRBD1 | TRBV30
CASSPPPSSYEQYF | TGTGCCAGCTCACCACCCCCAAGCTCCTACGAGCAGTACTTC | TRBJ2-7 | NA | NA | TRBV18
CASSPTRGRGTEAFF | TGTGCCAGCAGTCCGACCAGGGGGCGCGGGACTGAAGCTTTCTTT | TRBJ1-1 | NA | TRBD1 | TRBV6-5
CASSIQGWVTEAFF | TGTGCCAGTAGTATACAGGGTTGGGTCACTGAAGCTTTCTTT | TRBJ1-1 | NA | NA | TRBV19
CASSQSSGTDTQYF | TGCGCCAGCAGCCAGTCTAGCGGCACAGATACGCAGTATTTT | TRBJ2-3 | NA | NA | TRBV5-1
CASSVVGNSGANVLTF | TGTGCCAGCAGCGTAGTGGGAAACTCTGGGGCCAACGTCCTGACTTTC | TRBJ2-6 | NA | NA | TRBV9
CATHRDRSEKLFF | TGTGCCACCCACCGGGACAGGAGTGAAAAACTGTTTTTT | TRBJ1-4 | NA | TRBD1 | TRBV28
CASSTTGIYGYTF | TGTGCCAGCAGTACTACAGGGATCTATGGCTACACCTTC | TRBJ1-2 | NA | NA | TRBV6-1
CASRLGTPNTEAFF | TGTGCCAGCAGACTCGGGACGCCGAACACTGAAGCTTTCTTT | TRBJ1-1 | NA | NA | TRBV28
CASSLGQEEAFF | TGTGCCAGCAGCTTAGGTCAGGAGGAAGCTTTCTTT | TRBJ1-1 | NA | NA | TRBV7-2
CASTREGWSRTDTQYF | TGTGCCAGCACCAGAGAGGGTTGGTCCCGCACAGATACGCAGTATTTT | TRBJ2-3 | NA | NA | TRBV28
CASSRYMAPEDQPQHF | TGTGCCAGCAGTCGATACATGGCCCCGGAGGATCAGCCCCAGCATTTT | TRBJ1-5 | NA | NA | TRBV2
CASSREAGGEQFF | TGTGCCAGCTCACGGGAGGCGGGGGGTGAGCAGTTCTTC | TRBJ2-1 | NA | TRBD2 | TRBV18
CASSPSGRVDEQYF | TGTGCCAGTAGTCCTAGCGGGAGAGTCGACGAGCAGTACTTC | TRBJ2-7 | NA | TRBD2 | TRBV19
CSAGSDTQYF | TGCAGTGCCGGCTCCGATACGCAGTATTTT | TRBJ2-3 | NA | NA | TRBV20-1
CASSRDRRPNEKLFF | TGCGCCAGCAGCCGGGACAGGAGACCGAATGAAAAACTGTTTTTT | TRBJ1-4 | NA | TRBD1 | TRBV4-3
CASSLGGTPSTDTQYF | TGCGCCAGCAGCTTGGGCGGGACGCCTAGCACAGATACGCAGTATTTT | TRBJ2-3 | NA | NA | TRBV5-1